This T cell receptor (beta chain) was documented in a study of blood T cell repertoires in COVID-19 (dated by TCRdb to 2018 to 2021). A note on the overall study: The collaborator samples originated in the United States, Italy and Spain and spanned the acute and convalescent phases of COVID-19. The prospective study material was composed of cDNA or gDNA derived from T cells, B-cell-depleted T cells, or PBMCs. Deeply sampled blood TCRbeta repertoires from subjects exposed to, actively infected with, or recovered from COVID-19 were included in the dataset. The repertoires were made available in a free public database intended to serve as a resource for research on the immune response to SARS-CoV-2. Samples came from the ongoing ImmuneRACE study (first 160 participants) plus 1,254 subjects from 6 global collaborators. A de-identified subject ID, COVID-19 status, age in years and sex were almost always included in the sample metadata. HLA class I and class II types, where available, came from metadata supplied by the sample provider rather than from assay-based typing.

The trim is 0 bases for V and 9 bases for J, with a gap of 22 bases between the germline ends. Counted from cysteine to phenylalanine, this CDR3 has 17 amino acids. Only CDR3 DNA remains: 51 bases, in frame from the first base. The CDR1 and CDR2 encoded by the germline V gene are SGDLS and YYNGEE. Each collaborating institution followed its own protocols to collect whole blood in K2EDTA tubes. Collaborator samples were shipped for TCRbeta analysis as frozen whole blood, isolated PBMCs, or DNA extracted from either sample type. Overall results and qualifications from the work: The amount of clinical and demographic metadata varied by source and participant and was provided uncurated.

The immunoSEQ Assay, a bias-controlled multiplex PCR, was used to amplify TCRbeta CDR3 regions from genomic DNA. Under the source paper's analysis protocol: Nucleated cell counts per sample were estimated from amplification of reference gene primers within the assay. To quantify the absolute abundance of each unique TCRbeta CDR3 rearrangement, sequence reads were collapsed and filtered. Productive Simpson clonality was computed per sample as the square root of Simpson's diversity index over productive rearrangements. In TCRdb, the immuneACCESS table is reduced to in-frame sequences with V and J assigned. These tables do not hold every clone; where another copy was compared, an unresolved V gene accounts for under half, and the others remain unexplained. V and J calls and clone size are those listed in that table; D and trimming were worked out from the DNA. Present in this sample are more than 110,000 clones, around 84% of which were seen just once. The ten largest clones add up to under 6.5% of the sample.

On this clone: It has no known antigen specificity. No much larger clone is present one base from it, and per-base qualities are unavailable.

The TCR comes from a human donor in a cohort sampled during active COVID-19. Sequenced material: peripheral blood. In this chain, TRBV9 is recombined with TRBJ2-1; perhaps TRBD2 is the D gene, with 6 bases matching. The DNA sequence follows: TGTGCCAGCAGCGTAGAGGAGGAGGCGGTGCGGGGAGCTGAGCAGTTCTTC. Its amino acids are CASSVEEEAVRGAEQFF.